This T cell receptor beta chain was retrieved from a study of T cell changes during pregnancy in multiple sclerosis. Some clones are missing from TCRdb's copy, which holds only in-frame ones; the method was immunoSEQ multiplex PCR. The sample shows roughly 59,000 clones, 90% to 95% of them seen only once. CDR1 and CDR2 from the germline V gene are MGHRA and YSYEKL. The CDR3 totals 16 residues. J gave up 6 bases and V 1 base, and 10 bases lay outside the gene matches. The source was CD8+ T cells from peripheral blood mononuclear cells, collected in the second trimester of pregnancy. The sequence was obtained from a female donor with multiple sclerosis, enrolled in a pregnancy study. The chain uses TRBV4-1 and TRBJ2-3, with TRBD2 matching over 7 bases. CDR3 loop: CASSQGGSVRGDTQYF. CDR3 DNA sequence: TGCGCCAGCAGCCAAGGGGGAAGCGTGCGGGGGGATACGCAGTATTTT.